Presented here are 5 T cell receptor beta chains from one specimen sequenced in a study of Ad26.COV2.S vaccination and SARS-CoV-2 variants. Assay used: immunoSEQ multiplex PCR; TCRdb lists only in-frame clones, some missing. Here the sample spans over 110,000 clones, 75% to 90% being singletons. Specimen: peripheral blood, collected after recovery from COVID-19. Receptor source: a human donor who had recovered from COVID-19.

The rearrangement joins TRBV29-1 to TRBJ2-1; 7 bases agree with TRBD1. This CDR3 contains 14 residues. The germline V gene encodes CDR1 SQVTM and CDR2 ANQGSEA. The junction had 3 bases not matched to a gene; V was cut back by 3 bases and J by 1 base. CDR3 DNA sequence: TGCAGCGTTGATACAGGGGATTCCTACAATGAGCAGTTCTTC. The encoded protein is CSVDTGDSYNEQFF.

This clone appeared a few times. This chain joins TRBV11-2 and TRBJ1-5, with D unresolved. Germline V gene data show CDR1 as SGHAT and CDR2 as FQNNGV. This CDR3 is 15 amino acids long. Trimming left V 1 base short and J 0 bases short, with 7 bases between. CDR3 loop: CASSLVRISNQPQHF. CDR3 nucleotide sequence: TGTGCCAGCAGCTTAGTACGGATTAGCAATCAGCCCCAGCATTTT.

This chain connects TRBV10-3 to TRBJ2-7; 8 bases align to TRBD1. The CDR3 spans 13 residues. CDR1 and CDR2 from the germline V gene are ENHRY and SYGVKD. J was trimmed by 3 bases and V by 3 bases; bases with no gene match: 1. The CDR3 nucleotides read TGTGCCATCAGTGACAGGGGGCGCTACGAGCAGTACTTC. Amino acid sequence: CAISDRGRYEQYF.

V is TRBV11-2 and J is TRBJ2-7; TRBD2 matches at 12 bases. This CDR3 has 16 residues. V dropped 5 bases and J dropped 7; count of bases not matched to a gene: 12. CDR1 is SGHAT and CDR2 is FQNNGV in the germline V gene. CDR3 in amino acids: CASSPGLAGRGEEQYF. The CDR3 DNA sequence: TGTGCCAGCAGCCCGGGACTAGCGGGCCGAGGGGAAGAGCAGTACTTC.

This rearrangement joins TRBV13 to TRBJ1-2; the D gene is possibly TRBD1 (6 bases). V was shortened by 3 bases and J by 6 bases, with 8 bases between the two germline ends. Germline values: CDR1 PRHDT, CDR2 FYEKMQ (reference sequence). The CDR3 has 12 amino acids. CDR3 nucleotides: TGTGCCAGCAGCTTTTCAGGGGATGGCTACACCTTC. This encodes CASSFSGDGYTF.